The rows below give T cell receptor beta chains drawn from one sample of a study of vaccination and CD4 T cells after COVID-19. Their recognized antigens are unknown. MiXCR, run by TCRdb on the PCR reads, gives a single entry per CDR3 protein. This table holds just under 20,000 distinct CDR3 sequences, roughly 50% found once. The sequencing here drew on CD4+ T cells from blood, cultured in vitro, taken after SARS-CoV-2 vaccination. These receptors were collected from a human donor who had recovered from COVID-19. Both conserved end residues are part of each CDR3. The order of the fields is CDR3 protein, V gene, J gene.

CASSGQETQYF	TRBV2	TRBJ2-5
CASSAQGIGETQYF	TRBV7-8	TRBJ2-5
CASSEAWAGANVLTF	TRBV6-1	TRBJ2-6
CASSLGIGGAGGYTF	TRBV7-6	TRBJ1-2
CASSSRDRVKETQYF	TRBV27	TRBJ2-5
CASSIGTENYEQYF	TRBV19	TRBJ2-7
CASSPRGVANLQTQYF	TRBV6-1	TRBJ2-5
CSASGRGGTTEAFF	TRBV20-1	TRBJ1-1
CASSSTGTVFNQPQHF	TRBV27	TRBJ1-5
CASSIDAGRDQPQHF	TRBV19	TRBJ1-5
CASSLSAGSSVYTF	TRBV7-2	TRBJ1-2
CASSMDRGWGETQYF	TRBV11-1	TRBJ2-5
CASSLNGWLAGGKHSYEQYF	TRBV28	TRBJ2-7
CAWSVGSYGHSNQPQHF	TRBV30	TRBJ1-5
CSARDHMSGRLREQFF	TRBV20-1	TRBJ2-1
CASRPMGVQRTGTEVSPLHF	TRBV27	TRBJ1-6
CASSAPGGPGTDTQYF	TRBV6-1	TRBJ2-3
CSARDRLVSNQPQHF	TRBV20-1	TRBJ1-5
CASSQQGEPEAFF	TRBV4-1	TRBJ1-1
CASSEAAAAYYGYTF	TRBV6-1	TRBJ1-2
CASSQDSGGDKDTQYF	TRBV4-3	TRBJ2-3
CAGTGDINTEAFF	TRBV10-3	TRBJ1-1
CASRTTGGGEKLFF	TRBV19	TRBJ1-4
CASSLGVGEAFF	TRBV11-1	TRBJ1-1
CASSYSRVNTEAFF	TRBV6-2/TRBV6-3	TRBJ1-1
CASRRGVTDTQYF	TRBV27	TRBJ2-3
CSARDNSGNTIYF	TRBV20-1	TRBJ1-3
CASNDGSYGYTF	TRBV27	TRBJ1-2
CATSRAKGAQVNTQYF	TRBV15	TRBJ2-3
CASSISSGYEAFF	TRBV19	TRBJ1-1
CASSPSGTGGTEAFF	TRBV18	TRBJ1-1
CASSQNDPAGVDTQYF	TRBV4-2	TRBJ2-3
CASSLASGDGLRYTF	TRBV7-2	TRBJ1-2
CASSSTSSPRSYNEQFF	TRBV28	TRBJ2-1
CSAPRTSGRSGLGNEQFF	TRBV20-1	TRBJ2-1
CASSLAALAGGLRDTQYF	TRBV11-3	TRBJ2-3
CATGKRTGSYNEQFF	TRBV24-1	TRBJ2-1
CSAREDRGSPLHF	TRBV20-1	TRBJ1-6
CSAPGRGLETQYF	TRBV20-1	TRBJ2-5
CASSPQTGRDTEAFF	TRBV7-3	TRBJ1-1
CAWSVRDNSMTEAFF	TRBV30	TRBJ1-1
CASTLRGSRSYEQYF	TRBV6-2/TRBV6-3	TRBJ2-7
CASSIQGSRETQYF	TRBV7-9	TRBJ2-5
CSARTGQGSPLHF	TRBV20-1	TRBJ1-6
CASSLEGSGTEAFF	TRBV5-4	TRBJ1-1
CASSPDRVWAYTF	TRBV18	TRBJ1-2
CASRGGGLASPLHF	TRBV7-8	TRBJ1-6
CSAPSDPGGEKLFF	TRBV20-1	TRBJ1-4
CASSYGGQGFDGYTF	TRBV6-2/TRBV6-3	TRBJ1-2
CASSQAGASVEQYF	TRBV14	TRBJ2-7
CAWSPLRGPYQETQYF	TRBV30	TRBJ2-5
CASSVDQSPNYGYTF	TRBV9	TRBJ1-2